Included here is one T cell receptor (beta chain) sequence, with context. What it recognizes is unknown. This record comes from a study of CD8+ T cells in alopecia areata. The wider study: Twice daily, treated patients received 5 to 10 mg of oral tofacitinib. Study results and caveats: Lesional scalp exceeded normal scalp in clonality, especially in alopecia totalis/universalis. Patients shared TCRs less clearly than mice did, possibly for HLA-related reasons.

Treatment given: oral pan-JAK inhibitor, 5-10 mg twice daily. PBMCs served as the source from which CD4+ and CD8+ T cells were sorted. RNA was extracted and reverse transcribed into cDNA as the sequencing template. Here immunoSEQ multiplex PCR was the method, and the copy in TCRdb shows in-frame clones only, minus some. The repertoire holds approximately 210,000 clones, with just over 65% as singletons. V was pared by 3 bases and J by 0 bases, with 9 bases between. Germline CDR1 reads SGHNT; CDR2 reads YYREEE (reference sequence). This CDR3 has 14 residues. The V call is TRBV5-4, the J call TRBJ1-1, with D possibly TRBD1 on 5 matching bases. Here the sequenced sample was CD4+ T cells sorted from blood, taken at approximately week 45, from a patient treated with tofacitinib. This receptor was identified in a human donor with alopecia areata. The chain's CDR3 is CASSSPGLNTEAFF. Written as DNA, the CDR3 is TGTGCCAGCAGCTCCCCAGGGCTGAACACTGAAGCTTTCTTT.